One sample yielded the 32 T cell receptor beta chains listed below, sequenced in a study of blood T cell repertoires in COVID-19. Method: immunoSEQ multiplex PCR; TCRdb's copy keeps in-frame clones and lacks some. The sample has 150,000 to 200,000 clones, about 91% seen once. The sequenced material came from PBMCs or T cells enriched from blood (not recorded which). These receptors all stem from a woman between 18 and 29 years old who had recovered from COVID-19.

The chain couples TRBV28 to TRBJ2-3; D call uncertain. Germline CDR1 is MDHEN and CDR2 is SYDVKM. Trimming removed 5 bases at V and 5 bases at J, with 8 bases between. This CDR3 has 12 amino acids. The CDR3 spells CASSIVGDTQYF. The CDR3 DNA reads TGTGCCAGCAGTATTGTCGGAGATACGCAGTATTTT.

The V and J genes are TRBV4-2 and TRBJ2-7, with D perhaps matching TRBD2 (7 bases). CDR1 LGHNA and CDR2 YNFKEQ come from the germline V gene. Trimming pared 5 bases from V and 3 bases from J, leaving 17 bases between. The CDR3 has 15 amino acids. The CDR3 nucleotides read TGTGCCAGCAGCGCCAGGGGCGGGAGCGGCTACGAGCAGTACTTC. Amino acid sequence: CASSARGGSGYEQYF.

The chain employs TRBV18 and TRBJ2-5, with 7 bases that match TRBD1. The V gene's germline CDR1 is KGHSH and CDR2 LQKENI. V gave up 3 bases and J gave up 5 bases; unmatched junction bases: 12. The CDR3 runs 16 residues. The CDR3 region has the DNA TGTGCCAGCTCACCTCCGACAGGGCAAGTTTTGGAGACCCAGTACTTC. Residues: CASSPPTGQVLETQYF.

This chain uses TRBV12-3 or TRBV12-4 with TRBJ2-7; D gene ambiguous. V lost 5 bases, J lost 9 bases, and 11 bases lay in between. The CDR3 spans 11 residues. This CDR3 is CASSEYSTQYF. The CDR3 DNA sequence: TGTGCCAGCAGTGAGTACAGTACGCAGTACTTC.

The CDR3 DNA reads as TGTGCCAGCAGTTTCGGGACTAACTATGGCTACACCTTC. Protein product: CASSFGTNYGYTF. The chain couples TRBV27 to TRBJ1-2; D remains ambiguous. This CDR3 is 13 amino acids long. Trimming removed 3 bases from V and 0 bases from J, with 5 bases in between. Germline V lookup: CDR1 MNHEY, CDR2 SMNVEV (reference sequence).

The chain joins TRBV4-1 to TRBJ1-4; D is possibly TRBD1 (5 bases). CDR3 length equals 15 residues. CDR1 MGHRA and CDR2 YSYEKL come from the germline V gene. V was trimmed by 3 bases and J by 8 bases, leaving 16 bases between them. As DNA, the CDR3 is TGCGCCAGCAGCCAGGTTTCGGGGGATAGAGAAAAACTGTTTTTT. Translation gives CASSQVSGDREKLFF.

This sequence joins TRBV30 and TRBJ1-1; weak D call: TRBD1 (5 bases). V was clipped by 5 bases and J by 5 bases, with 21 bases between them. The CDR3 runs to 15 residues. Germline V lookup: CDR1 GTSNPN, CDR2 SVGIG (reference sequence). The CDR3 region has the DNA TGTGCCTGGTGCCGGGGGGGAACGGGGGTTACTGAAGCTTTCTTT. Amino acids: CAWCRGGTGVTEAFF.

V usage is TRBV3-1 (or the pseudogene TRBV3-2) and J usage is TRBJ2-7; 8 nucleotides align to TRBD1. The CDR3 is 16 residues long. After removal of 2 bases from V and 0 bases from J, the junction contained 6 bases not matched to a gene. Germline CDR1 and CDR2: LGHDT and YNNKEL (reference sequence). CDR3 nucleotides: TGTGCCAGCAGCCAATGGGACAGGACCGCCTCCTACGAGCAGTACTTC. This gives the protein CASSQWDRTASYEQYF.

The chain combines TRBV2 with TRBJ1-2; D remains unclear. The ends were cut back, 7 bases at V and 4 bases at J, with 7 bases in the middle. Germline V gene sequence: CDR1 SNHLY, CDR2 FYNNEI. The CDR3 has 11 amino acids. This CDR3 reads CASTLTYGYTF. The CDR3 bases are TGTGCCAGCACCCTAACCTATGGCTACACCTTC.

The rearrangement joins TRBV7-8 to TRBJ2-5; 11 bases agree with TRBD2. The CDR3 is 20 amino acids. CDR1 and CDR2 (germline): SGHVS, FQNEAQ. V shed 4 bases and J 5 bases; nucleotides not matched to a gene: 21. The CDR3 protein is CASSSLGASGRFISVETQYF. As DNA, the CDR3 is TGTGCCAGCAGCTCCCTTGGGGCTAGCGGGAGGTTCATTAGTGTGGAGACCCAGTACTTC.

The J gene is TRBJ2-1, the V gene TRBV7-6; 12 nucleotides line up with TRBD2. Germline V gene lookup returns CDR1 SGHVS and CDR2 FNYEAQ. This CDR3 has 17 residues. J was trimmed by 8 bases and V by 0 bases; bases with no gene match: 8. This CDR3 reads CASSLAPLAGGRDEQFF. For the CDR3, the DNA is TGTGCCAGCAGCTTAGCCCCTCTAGCGGGAGGGCGGGATGAGCAGTTCTTC.

This clone occurred once. This chain uses TRBV3-1 (or the pseudogene TRBV3-2) with TRBJ2-1; 12 positions agree with TRBD2. V dropped 6 bases and J dropped 8; count of bases not matched to a gene: 5. The CDR3 has 14 residues. From germline, CDR1 is LGHDT and CDR2 YNNKEL (reference sequence). The DNA of the CDR3 is TGTGCCAGCAGTCGGACTAGCGGGGAGTATGAGCAGTTCTTC. Residues: CASSRTSGEYEQFF.

The chain is built from TRBV7-9 and TRBJ2-5; 12 bases are a match to TRBD1. Germline V gene data show CDR1 as SEHNR and CDR2 as FQNEAQ (reference sequence). V dropped 6 bases and J dropped 4; count of bases not matched to a gene: 3. The CDR3 is 14 residues long. The CDR3 DNA reads TGTGCCAGCAGGGGACAGGGGGCGGGAGAGACCCAGTACTTC. Translating gives CASRGQGAGETQYF.

The CDR3 region has the DNA TGTGCAAGTCGCCGGACTAGCGGTCCTGGGGATGAGCAGTTCTTC. This translates into CASRRTSGPGDEQFF. The chain carries TRBV12-2 and TRBJ2-1; the DNA was not used to check the table's D call, TRBD2. TRBV12-2 is flagged as a pseudogene. There are 15 residues in the CDR3.

The chain is built from TRBV6-5 and TRBJ2-1; 9 nucleotides align to TRBD2. V was clipped by 8 bases and J by 8 bases; unmatched bases: 13. The CDR3 is made up of 15 amino acids. Germline V gives CDR1 MNHEY, CDR2 SVGAGI. DNA for the CDR3: TGTGCCAGCGCCTCCCCAGCGGGAGGAATCCATGAGCAGTTCTTC. Translating gives CASASPAGGIHEQFF.

This chain joins TRBV27 and TRBJ2-3, with a tentative D call TRBD1 (6 bases). The CDR3 extends over 15 amino acids. V gave up 8 bases and J gave up 5 bases, with 20 bases separating them. Germline V gene lookup returns CDR1 MNHEY and CDR2 SMNVEV (reference sequence). The CDR3 nucleotides are TGTGCCAGCCACGCAACCGGGGTGGGACAAGATACGCAGTATTTT. Its translation is CASHATGVGQDTQYF.

This chain uses TRBV10-3 with TRBJ1-2; maybe TRBD1 (5 bases). Deletions cut 5 bases from V and 6 bases from J, with 13 bases between. Germline V gene lookup returns CDR1 ENHRY and CDR2 SYGVKD. This CDR3 is built from 13 residues. CDR3 coding DNA: TGTGCCATCAGTACAGTCGACAGTGATGGCTACACCTTC. Translating it yields CAISTVDSDGYTF.

The V and J genes are TRBV30 and TRBJ2-2; TRBD2 aligns across 11 bases. V dropped 0 bases and J dropped 4; count of bases not matched to a gene: 4. Germline V CDR1 and CDR2: GTSNPN, SVGIG (reference sequence). The CDR3 is made up of 16 amino acids. CDR3 bases: TGTGCCTGGAGTGTTCTTCTAGCGGGAGGCACCGGGGAGCTGTTTTTT. This gives the protein CAWSVLLAGGTGELFF.

The chain is built from TRBV10-2 and TRBJ2-7; no definite D call. V was cut by 1 base and J by 6 bases, with 7 bases left in between. The CDR3 sequence is 12 residues long. CDR1 WSHSY and CDR2 SAAADI come from the germline V gene. This CDR3 is CASSEYGREQYF. The CDR3 region has the DNA TGCGCCAGCAGTGAGTATGGGCGCGAGCAGTACTTC.

The genes are TRBV18 and TRBJ2-1; 9 bases are a match to TRBD2. After removal of 2 bases from V and 0 bases from J, the junction contained 14 bases not matched to a gene. CDR1 is KGHSH, CDR2 LQKENI, per germline. This CDR3 region has 20 residues. CDR3 nucleotides: TGTGCCAGCTCACCAGTCCCTAGCGGGGCAAACCAGGGCTCCTACAATGAGCAGTTCTTC. Protein: CASSPVPSGANQGSYNEQFF.

Written as DNA, the CDR3 is TGTGCCAGCAGTTACCGTTACGGGGGGAGCCAAGAGACCCAGTACTTC. As protein: CASSYRYGGSQETQYF. The chain links TRBV6-5 to TRBJ2-5, with 7 bases aligning to TRBD2. The ends lost 2 bases at V and 1 base at J; junction bases unmatched: 7. The CDR3 runs 16 residues. Germline CDR1 MNHEY, CDR2 SVGAGI.

The V gene is TRBV7-8, the J gene TRBJ2-1; possibly TRBD2 for D (6 bases). The length of the CDR3 is 16 residues. Germline V gene data show CDR1 as SGHVS and CDR2 as FQNEAQ. The germline V and J ends were trimmed by 1 base and 6 bases, with 16 bases remaining between them. The CDR3 loop reads CASSLGLPLATNEQFF. CDR3 nucleotides: TGTGCCAGCAGCTTAGGATTACCGCTAGCGACCAATGAGCAGTTCTTC.

This sequence joins TRBV6-5 and TRBJ2-3; D is possibly TRBD2 (7 bases). Germline CDR1 is MNHEY and CDR2 is SVGAGI. The CDR3 totals 11 residues. With 10 bases removed from V and 9 bases from J, the gap between germline ends came to 14 bases. In DNA form, the CDR3 reads TGTGCCACAGCTAGGGGGGGAACGCAGTATTTT. It encodes CATARGGTQYF.

The V gene is TRBV12-3 or TRBV12-4, the J gene TRBJ2-7; perhaps TRBD1 as D (5 bases). The CDR3 is made up of 11 amino acids. V gave up 5 bases and J gave up 7 bases, with 9 bases separating them. The CDR3 DNA follows: TGTGCCAGCAGTAATAGGGGAGAGCAGTACTTC. Residues: CASSNRGEQYF.

This chain joins TRBV6-5 and TRBJ1-1, with D tentatively TRBD1 (5 bases). The CDR3 sequence is 15 residues long. The ends were cut back, 0 bases at V and 3 bases at J, with 11 bases in the middle. Germline CDR1 reads MNHEY; CDR2 reads SVGAGI. CDR3 protein: CASSYSGKGHTEAFF. CDR3 bases: TGTGCCAGCAGTTACTCGGGGAAGGGGCACACTGAAGCTTTCTTT.

The rearrangement joins TRBV9 to TRBJ2-1; D possibly corresponds to TRBD1 (5 bases). The CDR3 contains 14 residues. Per germline, CDR1 SGDLS and CDR2 YYNGEE. Trimming removed 3 bases at V and 4 bases at J, with 11 bases between. This chain's CDR3 is CASSEGQGYNEQFF. The CDR3 bases are TGTGCCAGCAGCGAGGGGCAGGGTTACAATGAGCAGTTCTTC.

V and J are TRBV19 and TRBJ2-1, with 11 bases that match TRBD1. This CDR3 is built from 17 residues. CDR1 and CDR2 from the germline V gene are LNHDA and SQIVND (reference sequence). The V and J ends lost 3 bases and 7 bases, in that order; junction bases with no gene match: 11. CDR3 sequence reads: CASSIPRDRGSWNEQFF. The CDR3 region has the DNA TGTGCCAGTAGTATCCCCAGGGACAGGGGGTCTTGGAATGAGCAGTTCTTC.

The V call is TRBV28, the J call TRBJ2-3; 14 positions agree with TRBD2. Trimming removed 6 bases from V and 5 bases from J; junction bases left unmatched: 7. Germline CDR1 reads MDHEN; CDR2 reads SYDVKM. The CDR3 extends over 16 amino acids. CDR3 in DNA: TGTGCCAGCAGCTCCGGACTAGCGGGAGGAGTAGATACGCAGTATTTT. It specifies CASSSGLAGGVDTQYF.

The chain is built from TRBV7-9 and TRBJ1-3; D not resolved. Per the germline V gene, CDR1 is SEHNR and CDR2 is FQNEAQ (reference sequence). Deletions cut 5 bases from V and 0 bases from J, with 8 bases between. The CDR3 totals 14 residues. DNA for the CDR3: TGTGCCAGCAGCCCCGGGGTCTCTGGAAACACCATATATTTT. This encodes CASSPGVSGNTIYF.

This clone came up once. The chain combines TRBV7-2 with TRBJ2-7, with a possible D match to TRBD2 (6 bases). Germline assignment: CDR1 SGHTA and CDR2 FQGNSA. V was clipped by 3 bases and J by 3 bases, with 12 bases between them. The CDR3 has 14 amino acids. The CDR3 nucleotides are TGTGCCAGCAGCTTGGAGGGGTATAACTACGAGCAGTACTTC. This translates into CASSLEGYNYEQYF. Supplemented by reference TRBV7-2 and TRBJ2-7, the full variable domain reads GAGVSQSPSNKVTEKGKDVELRCDPISGHTALYWYRQSLGQGLEFLIYFQGNSAPDKSGLPSDRFSAERTGGSVSTLTIQRTQQEDSAVYLCASSLEGYNYEQYFGPGTRLTVT.

The chain employs TRBV27 and TRBJ2-7, with D perhaps matching TRBD2 (5 bases). The germline V gene encodes CDR1 MNHEY and CDR2 SMNVEV (reference sequence). CDR3 length: 12 amino acids. V was cut by 2 bases and J by 6 bases, with 8 bases left in between. CDR3: CASSLIGSEQYF. CDR3 DNA: TGTGCCAGCAGTTTAATAGGGAGCGAGCAGTACTTC.

This clone has just one count. The chain has TRBV6-1 and TRBJ2-7; unclear D gene. Germline CDR1 and CDR2: MNHNS and SASEGT. The CDR3 totals 14 residues. V was shortened by 0 bases and J by 3 bases, with 9 bases between the two germline ends. The CDR3 here is CASSEAGGFYEQYF. In DNA, the CDR3 is TGTGCCAGCAGTGAAGCTGGCGGTTTCTACGAGCAGTACTTC.